Described below is a single T cell receptor beta chain sequence and its context. What it recognizes is unknown. V was trimmed by 2 bases and J by 2 bases, leaving 7 bases between them. This CDR3 spans 13 amino acids. Per the germline V gene, CDR1 is MNHEY and CDR2 is SVGAGI. The data derive from a study of graft-versus-host responses after intestinal transplantation. Overall study findings and caveats: Researchers found GvH clones in recipient marrow, and some showed up first in ileum or blood. Declines in HvG clones occurring early post-transplant were associated with peak circulating GvH clone levels. Individuals carrying graft-donor T cell macrochimerism showed high graft-versus-host to host-versus-graft clonal ratios in allografts.

Assay: immunoSEQ multiplex PCR; the TCRdb copy retains only in-frame clones and omits some. This table has 80,000 to 100,000 clones, 83% appearing once. This chain uses TRBV6-5 with TRBJ2-7; D gene unclear. The sequence came from a human donor who received an intestinal transplant. The material sequenced was unstimulated CD8+ T cells sorted from spleen or lymph node cells, taken before intestinal transplant. The CDR3 here is CASSYDGTYEQYF. The CDR3, as DNA: TGTGCCAGCAGTTACGACGGCACCTACGAGCAGTACTTC.